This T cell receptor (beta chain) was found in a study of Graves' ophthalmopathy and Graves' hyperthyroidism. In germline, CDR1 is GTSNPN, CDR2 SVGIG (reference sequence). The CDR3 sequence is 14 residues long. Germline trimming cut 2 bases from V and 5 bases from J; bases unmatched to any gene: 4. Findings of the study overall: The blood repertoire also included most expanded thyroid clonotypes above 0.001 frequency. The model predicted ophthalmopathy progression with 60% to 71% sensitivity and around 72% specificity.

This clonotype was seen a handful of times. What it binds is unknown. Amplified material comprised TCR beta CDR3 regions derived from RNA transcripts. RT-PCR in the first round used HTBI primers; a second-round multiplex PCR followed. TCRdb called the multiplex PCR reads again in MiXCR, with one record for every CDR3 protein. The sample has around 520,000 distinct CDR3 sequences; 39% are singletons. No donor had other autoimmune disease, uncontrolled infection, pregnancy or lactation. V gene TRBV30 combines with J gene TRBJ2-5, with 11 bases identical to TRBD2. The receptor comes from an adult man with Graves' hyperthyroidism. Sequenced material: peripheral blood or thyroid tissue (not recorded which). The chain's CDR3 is CAWSILAGGETQYF. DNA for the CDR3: TGTGCCTGGAGTATCCTAGCGGGGGGTGAGACCCAGTACTTC.